The 23 T cell receptor beta chains presented below share a single source sample, sequenced in a study of CD8 T cells in Susac syndrome. Random hexamers were used to reverse transcribe an amount of about 0.45 to 1 ug RNA. One entry per CDR3 protein, called by TCRdb with MiXCR from the immunoSEQ multiplex PCR reads. The sample consists of about 300,000 distinct CDR3 sequences, approximately 90% of them appearing once. Sample: CD8+ T cells from PBMCs. Every receptor here comes from a human donor with multiple sclerosis.

V usage is TRBV6-2 or TRBV6-3 and J usage is TRBJ2-5; 9 bases are shared with TRBD2. Losses at the gene ends were 0 bases for V and 0 bases for J; bases not matched to a gene: 5. CDR1 is MNHEY and CDR2 is SVGEGT in the germline V gene. The CDR3 spans 17 residues. CDR3 DNA: TGTGCCAGCAGTTACTCGGGGACTAGCTCGTACCAAGAGACCCAGTACTTC. Amino acids: CASSYSGTSSYQETQYF.

The chain combines TRBV6-5 with TRBJ1-5; possible D gene TRBD1, 6 bases. CDR1 and CDR2 (germline): MNHEY, SVGAGI. The CDR3 has 17 amino acids. Trimming removed 2 bases from V and 2 bases from J, with 16 bases in between. DNA for the CDR3: TGTGCCAGCAGTTACGGTCTAGGGGAGGGGGGCAATCAGCCCCAGCATTTT. Its translation is CASSYGLGEGGNQPQHF.

The chain has TRBV30 and TRBJ2-5; 7 nucleotides align to TRBD1. This CDR3 region has 13 residues. The V gene end was trimmed by 3 bases and the J gene end by 3 bases; junction bases not matched to a gene: 4. The germline V gene encodes CDR1 GTSNPN and CDR2 SVGIG (reference sequence). The CDR3 spells CAWSRTGKETQYF. CDR3 coding DNA: TGTGCCTGGAGCAGGACAGGAAAAGAGACCCAGTACTTC.

The chain is built from TRBV7-9 and TRBJ2-1, with 11 bases aligning to TRBD2. Germline V CDR1 and CDR2: SEHNR, FQNEAQ (reference sequence). Trimming cost V 0 bases and J 4 bases; bases outside gene matches: 5. This CDR3 contains 17 residues. The CDR3 DNA reads TGTGCCAGCAGCTTAGCGGCTAGCGGGGGGTTATACAATGAGCAGTTCTTC. Its translation is CASSLAASGGLYNEQFF.

This chain joins TRBV20-1 and TRBJ2-7; D call uncertain. The germline V gene encodes CDR1 DFQATT and CDR2 SNEGSKA (reference sequence). The CDR3 spans 13 residues. The V end was cut by 5 bases, the J end by 2 bases, with 13 bases between. CDR3 region: CSAFQGWAYEQYF. The CDR3 nucleotides read TGCAGTGCTTTCCAAGGATGGGCCTACGAGCAGTACTTC.

V gene TRBV23-1 combines with J gene TRBJ1-4; a weak D match, TRBD1 (5 bases). TRBV23-1 is an ORF for which the function is uncertain. V gave up 2 bases and J gave up 0 bases, with 22 bases separating them. The CDR3 runs to 20 residues. CDR3 region: CASSQPRGTLEGATNEKLFF. The DNA of the CDR3 is TGCGCCAGCAGTCAACCGAGAGGGACCTTGGAGGGCGCAACTAATGAAAAACTGTTTTTT.

V is TRBV13 and J is TRBJ2-3; 8 bases are a match to TRBD2. Germline values: CDR1 PRHDT, CDR2 FYEKMQ (reference sequence). CDR3 size: 18 residues. The V and J ends lost 1 base and 1 base, in that order; junction bases with no gene match: 10. Here the CDR3 reads CASSLALTAGERTDTQYF. The DNA of the CDR3 is TGTGCCAGCAGCTTAGCCCTCACAGCGGGAGAACGCACAGATACGCAGTATTTT.

This chain joins TRBV18 and TRBJ1-5; the match to TRBD1 covers 8 bases. There are 15 residues in the CDR3. Germline V gene lookup returns CDR1 KGHSH and CDR2 LQKENI. J was trimmed by 7 bases and V by 6 bases; bases with no gene match: 11. CDR3 in DNA: TGTGCCAGCTCGGACAGGGACGGGCCGAGGCAGCCCCAGCATTTT. Protein product: CASSDRDGPRQPQHF.

The chain links TRBV7-9 to TRBJ1-2; D gene uncertain. Germline CDR1 reads SEHNR; CDR2 reads FQNEAQ (reference sequence). With 1 base removed from V and 4 bases from J, the gap between germline ends came to 19 bases. The CDR3 loop spans 17 amino acids. The DNA for the CDR3 is TGTGCCAGCAGCTTAGAGACACGTTCGTCAGAGGGCTATGGCTACACCTTC. It codes for CASSLETRSSEGYGYTF.

In this sample, this clonotype turned up once. The rearrangement joins TRBV11-2 to TRBJ2-3; D not resolved. The CDR3 covers 16 residues. Germline CDR1 reads SGHAT; CDR2 reads FQNNGV. V was trimmed by 1 base and J by 0 bases, leaving 11 bases between them. CDR3: CASSLAAETSTDTQYF. In nucleotides, the CDR3 is TGTGCCAGCAGCTTAGCGGCAGAGACTAGCACAGATACGCAGTATTTT.

A single count supports this clonotype. The rearrangement links TRBV28 to TRBJ2-1; TRBD2 agrees at 12 bases. The germline gives CDR1 MDHEN, CDR2 SYDVKM. The CDR3 length is 19 residues. V dropped 0 bases and J dropped 0; count of bases not matched to a gene: 6. The CDR3 coding sequence is TGTGCCAGCAGTTTATGGGCTAGCGGGGGGGTTAGCTCCTACAATGAGCAGTTCTTC. Translated: CASSLWASGGVSSYNEQFF. The full variable domain, its missing parts supplied by reference TRBV28 and TRBJ2-1, is DVKVTQSSRYLVKRTGEKVFLECVQDMDHENMFWYRQDPGLGLRLIYFSYDVKMKEKGDIPEGYSVSREKKERFSLILESASTNQTSMYLCASSLWASGGVSSYNEQFFGPGTRLTVL.

This clonotype came up once. The chain links TRBV7-8 to TRBJ2-2; tentatively, D is TRBD2 (7 bases). There are 16 residues in the CDR3. V lost 5 bases to trimming and J lost 4 bases, with 17 bases between them. Germline CDR1 SGHVS, CDR2 FQNEAQ. The CDR3 loop reads CASSLDRGAVTGELFF. In DNA form, the CDR3 reads TGTGCCAGCAGCCTCGATCGGGGGGCGGTCACCGGGGAGCTGTTTTTT.

The chain recombines TRBV11-3 with TRBJ2-1; tentatively, D is TRBD2 (6 bases). Per germline, CDR1 SGHNT and CDR2 YENEEA. The CDR3 sequence is 15 residues long. Deletions cut 5 bases from V and 0 bases from J, with 11 bases between. CDR3 region: CASSHRGSSYNEQFF. The CDR3 nucleotides are TGTGCCAGCAGCCACCGGGGGAGCTCCTACAATGAGCAGTTCTTC.

The chain couples TRBV29-1 to TRBJ1-3; D is unclear. CDR3 length equals 12 residues. Germline CDR1 and CDR2: SQVTM and ANQGSEA. V lost 7 bases to trimming and J lost 7 bases, with 14 bases between them. The CDR3 region has the DNA TGCAGCGGTGCCTCCCTCGATAACACCATATATTTT. Translated: CSGASLDNTIYF.

The chain joins TRBV4-3 to TRBJ1-2; no definite D call. V gave up 0 bases and J gave up 1 base, with 21 bases separating them. Germline V lookup: CDR1 LGHNA, CDR2 YSLEER. CDR3 length equals 19 residues. In DNA form, the CDR3 reads TGCGCCAGCAGCCAAGATTGGGAGGATCTATCCACATTTAACTATGGCTACACCTTC. It codes for CASSQDWEDLSTFNYGYTF.

This clonotype was counted only a few times. The chain uses TRBV7-2 and TRBJ1-2; D is possibly TRBD1 (6 bases). Deletions cut 7 bases from V and 8 bases from J, with 14 bases between. Per germline, CDR1 SGHTA and CDR2 FQGNSA. CDR3 size: 12 residues. DNA for the CDR3: TGTGCCAGCACCGACAGGAAAGGGGGCTACACCTTC. Translating it yields CASTDRKGGYTF.

This clonotype showed up just once. The rearrangement links TRBV2 to TRBJ2-1, with D perhaps matching TRBD1 (6 bases). The germline gives CDR1 SNHLY, CDR2 FYNNEI. The CDR3 is made up of 13 amino acids. V was trimmed by 6 bases and J by 8 bases, leaving 14 bases between them. The CDR3 DNA is TGTGCCAGCAGGCAGCCCGGGACATATGAGCAGTTCTTC. It translates to CASRQPGTYEQFF.

The CDR3 region is CSVGGGRSYEQYF. The CDR3 nucleotides are TGCAGCGTTGGAGGGGGCAGGTCCTACGAGCAGTACTTC. V is TRBV29-1 and J is TRBJ2-7, with 7 nucleotides matching TRBD1. Germline trimming cut 4 bases from V and 1 base from J; bases unmatched to any gene: 4. The V gene's germline CDR1 is SQVTM and CDR2 ANQGSEA. The length of the CDR3 is 13 residues.

Only a few counts were recorded for this clonotype. The chain joins TRBV6-1 to TRBJ2-2; 8 bases align to TRBD1. Germline-derived CDR1 and CDR2 are MNHNS and SASEGT. CDR3 size: 18 residues. Trimming took 3 bases from V and 4 from J; bases not matched to a gene: 13. This chain's CDR3 is CASSEGDRGPGGTGELFF. The DNA for the CDR3 is TGTGCCAGCAGTGAGGGAGACAGGGGTCCCGGGGGCACCGGGGAGCTGTTTTTT.

DNA of the CDR3: TGCAGCGTCAGGGGGCCGTACTCCTACAATGAGCAGTTCTTC. This translates into CSVRGPYSYNEQFF. The gene calls are TRBV29-1 and TRBJ2-1, with 8 bases lining up with TRBD1. Germline V gene data show CDR1 as SQVTM and CDR2 as ANQGSEA. This CDR3 has 14 residues. V was pared by 6 bases and J by 0 bases, with 4 bases of the junction left unmatched.

The chain recombines TRBV28 with TRBJ1-2; no clear D gene. CDR3 length equals 15 residues. The germline CDR1 and CDR2 sequences are MDHEN and SYDVKM. Trimming stripped 3 bases from V and 3 bases from J, with 14 bases between. The CDR3 protein is CASSFPAGGHYGYTF. In DNA form, the CDR3 reads TGTGCCAGCAGTTTCCCGGCCGGTGGGCACTATGGCTACACCTTC.

This clonotype showed up just once. This rearrangement joins TRBV12-3 or TRBV12-4 to TRBJ2-3; tentative D call: TRBD2 (6 bases). This CDR3 has 15 amino acids. The germline V and J ends were trimmed by 6 bases and 6 bases, with 19 bases remaining between them. The CDR3: CASSPRRDEWDTQYF. The CDR3 nucleotides are TGTGCCAGCAGCCCGCGGCGGGATGAATGGGATACGCAGTATTTT.

The chain links TRBV7-2 to TRBJ1-4, with no clear D. CDR1 is SGHTA and CDR2 is FQGNSA in the germline V gene. V was trimmed by 4 bases and J by 7 bases, leaving 13 bases between them. The CDR3 length is 14 residues. The CDR3 DNA reads TGTGCCAGCAGCTCGTGGGATATGAGTGAAAAACTGTTTTTT. Translating gives CASSSWDMSEKLFF.